One and the same sample provided the 27 T cell receptor beta chains below, sequenced in a study of CD8+ T cells in alopecia areata. Regarding treatment: oral pan-JAK inhibitor, 5-10 mg twice daily. Once RNA had been extracted, it was reverse transcribed into cDNA to act as the sequencing template. The repertoire was sequenced with immunoSEQ multiplex PCR; TCRdb's copy has only in-frame clones and lacks some. The sample records hundreds of thousands of clones, 66% being singletons. The specimen comprised CD4+ T cells sorted from blood, sampled around week 44, from a patient treated with tofacitinib. Source of these receptors: a human donor with alopecia areata.

This clone was seen only a few times. The chain is built from TRBV5-4 and TRBJ2-1; D gene unclear. V was cut by 2 bases and J by 0 bases, with 12 bases left in between. This CDR3 has 16 amino acids. Germline-derived CDR1 and CDR2 are SGHNT and YYREEE (reference sequence). CDR3 DNA: TGTGCCAGCAGCTTTGACATCCCGAGCTCCTACAATGAGCAGTTCTTC. As protein: CASSFDIPSSYNEQFF.

This clone has just one count. The V call is TRBV6-5, the J call TRBJ2-3, with D perhaps matching TRBD2 (6 bases). The CDR3 contains 14 residues. In germline, CDR1 is MNHEY, CDR2 SVGAGI. The germline V and J ends were trimmed by 6 bases and 0 bases, with 10 bases remaining between them. In DNA form, the CDR3 reads TGTGCCAGCAGACGAACTAGCAGCACAGATACGCAGTATTTT. Amino acids: CASRRTSSTDTQYF.

This clone has just a few counts. The V and J genes are TRBV5-6 and TRBJ1-1; D is unclear. V was trimmed by 4 bases and J by 2 bases, leaving 9 bases between them. CDR3 length equals 13 residues. The germline V gene has CDR1 SGHDT and CDR2 YYEEEE. The CDR3 is CASSAAINTEAFF. The CDR3 region has the DNA TGTGCCAGCAGCGCCGCGATTAACACTGAAGCTTTCTTT.

V and J are TRBV9 and TRBJ1-6, with 7 positions matching TRBD1. CDR3 length: 15 amino acids. CDR1 and CDR2 (germline): SGDLS, YYNGEE. The V segment lost 0 bases and the J segment 8 bases; nucleotides outside the gene matches: 5. The CDR3, as DNA: TGTGCCAGCAGCGTAGTAGGGACAGCGGATTCACCCCTCCACTTT. Protein sequence: CASSVVGTADSPLHF.

The chain has TRBV27 and TRBJ1-1, with 8 nucleotides matching TRBD1. Germline V lookup: CDR1 MNHEY, CDR2 SMNVEV (reference sequence). The CDR3 is 14 amino acids. Germline trimming cut 5 bases from V and 7 bases from J; bases unmatched to any gene: 9. The CDR3 nucleotides read TGTGCCAGCAGTCCCCGTTGGACAGGGAATGAAGCTTTCTTT. The encoded protein is CASSPRWTGNEAFF.

The V and J genes are TRBV29-1 and TRBJ1-2; TRBD1 aligns across 9 bases. CDR1 and CDR2 (germline): SQVTM, ANQGSEA. Losses at the gene ends were 1 base for V and 3 bases for J; bases not matched to a gene: 6. This CDR3 has 15 amino acids. Here the CDR3 DNA reads TGCAGCGTTGAAGTTGGGGACAGGGCTGACTATGGCTACACCTTC. It yields the protein CSVEVGDRADYGYTF.

This clone is a singleton in its sample. The chain carries TRBV27 and TRBJ1-5, with TRBD1 identical over 7 bases. V was pared by 5 bases and J by 3 bases, with 10 bases of the junction left unmatched. Germline CDR1 is MNHEY and CDR2 is SMNVEV (reference sequence). The CDR3 loop spans 16 amino acids. The CDR3 region is CASSPIGQAPNQPQHF. The DNA of the CDR3 is TGTGCCAGCAGTCCCATAGGACAGGCCCCCAATCAGCCCCAGCATTTT.

This clone has ten or more counts. This sequence joins TRBV5-1 and TRBJ1-1; weak D call: TRBD1 (6 bases). From germline, CDR1 is SGHRS and CDR2 YFSETQ. The CDR3 runs to 14 residues. Trimming took 4 bases from V and 3 from J, leaving 13 bases between them. The DNA for the CDR3 is TGCGCCAGCAGCGTGGGGACAACCGACACTGAAGCTTTCTTT. Translated: CASSVGTTDTEAFF.

The rearrangement joins TRBV11-2 to TRBJ2-3; D might be TRBD1 or TRBD2, each matching 5 bases. This CDR3 comprises 12 residues. Between the trimmed V and J ends, which lost 8 bases and 5 bases, there was a span of 11 bases. In germline, CDR1 is SGHAT, CDR2 FQNNGV. The CDR3 here is CASGGREDTQYF. For the CDR3, the DNA is TGTGCCAGCGGGGGTCGAGAAGATACGCAGTATTTT.

The chain carries TRBV29-1 and TRBJ1-1; 7 bases are a match to TRBD1. CDR1 is SQVTM and CDR2 is ANQGSEA in the germline V gene. The CDR3 contains 13 residues. The J segment lost 0 bases and the V segment lost 6 bases, leaving 4 bases of the junction unmatched. CDR3 in DNA: TGCAGCGTGGCGGACAGGATGAACACTGAAGCTTTCTTT. Translation gives CSVADRMNTEAFF.

This clone was seen only once. The genes are TRBV10-3 and TRBJ1-6; D is undetermined. Trimming removed 11 bases at V and 10 bases at J, with 21 bases between. Looked up from germline, CDR1 is ENHRY and CDR2 is SYGVKD. CDR3 length: 14 residues. The CDR3 nucleotides read TGTGCCTCGGGTGGGAGGGCTTCGACGTCACCCCTCCACTTT. It specifies CASGGRASTSPLHF.

J is TRBJ1-3 and V is TRBV13; D remains ambiguous. The ends were cut back, 1 base at V and 0 bases at J, with 7 bases in the middle. CDR3 length equals 15 residues. Germline lookup yields CDR1 PRHDT and CDR2 FYEKMQ (reference sequence). The CDR3 here is CASSLESRSGNTIYF. The CDR3 nucleotides read TGTGCCAGCAGCTTAGAAAGCCGCTCTGGAAACACCATATATTTT.

This clone was seen a handful of times. V is TRBV7-2 and J is TRBJ1-1, with D possibly being TRBD1 (5 bases). This CDR3 is built from 15 residues. The V end was cut by 3 bases, the J end by 3 bases, with 14 bases between. The V gene's germline CDR1 is SGHTA and CDR2 FQGNSA. CDR3 sequence reads: CASSLTGGSDTEAFF. Here the CDR3 DNA reads TGTGCCAGCAGCTTGACCGGGGGGTCGGACACTGAAGCTTTCTTT.

The V call is TRBV5-6, the J call TRBJ2-2, with D unresolved. Germline V lookup: CDR1 SGHDT, CDR2 YYEEEE. Trimming pared 5 bases from V and 6 bases from J, leaving 11 bases between. The CDR3 extends over 13 amino acids. CDR3 in amino acids: CASSSSGPGELFF. The CDR3 DNA is TGTGCCAGCAGTTCTTCAGGTCCCGGGGAGCTGTTTTTT.

The chain carries TRBV30 and TRBJ1-6, with D possibly TRBD1 on 6 matching bases. Trimming cost V 2 bases and J 7 bases, with 15 bases left between them. CDR3 length: 15 amino acids. Looked up from germline, CDR1 is GTSNPN and CDR2 is SVGIG (reference sequence). CDR3 bases: TGTGCCTGGAGTTTAGGGGACACTCAAAATTCACCCCTCCACTTT. The encoded protein is CAWSLGDTQNSPLHF.

The V call is TRBV30, the J call TRBJ2-3; D call uncertain. Germline V gives CDR1 GTSNPN, CDR2 SVGIG (reference sequence). The CDR3 extends over 14 amino acids. The V end was cut by 4 bases, the J end by 0 bases, with 11 bases between. CDR3 residues: CAWNAVESTDTQYF. DNA for the CDR3: TGTGCCTGGAACGCAGTCGAAAGCACAGATACGCAGTATTTT.

J is TRBJ1-2 and V is TRBV7-2, with D possibly TRBD1 on 5 matching bases. Germline V gene data show CDR1 as SGHTA and CDR2 as FQGNSA. V lost 4 bases, J lost 8 bases, and 20 bases lay in between. This CDR3 region has 15 residues. The CDR3 here is CASSSTTQGTGGYTF. In DNA form, the CDR3 reads TGTGCCAGCAGCTCAACAACCCAGGGAACGGGGGGCTACACCTTC.

V usage is TRBV30 and J usage is TRBJ1-2; the D gene is possibly TRBD1 (5 bases). This CDR3 is built from 13 residues. Germline values: CDR1 GTSNPN, CDR2 SVGIG (reference sequence). V lost 0 bases and J lost 6, with 11 bases in between. This CDR3 reads CAWSVLGENGYTF. CDR3 in DNA: TGTGCCTGGAGTGTATTAGGGGAAAATGGCTACACCTTC.

This chain links TRBV5-1 with TRBJ1-6; the match to TRBD1 covers 8 bases. The CDR3 is made up of 13 amino acids. Per the germline V gene, CDR1 is SGHRS and CDR2 is YFSETQ. J was trimmed by 14 bases and V by 4 bases; bases with no gene match: 8. CDR3: CASSPGQGWALHF. CDR3 nucleotides: TGCGCCAGCAGCCCTGGACAGGGCTGGGCCCTCCACTTT.

Comment on this clone: At the DNA level, this CDR3 is encoded by other sequences in the same sample as well. The rearrangement uses TRBV29-1 and TRBJ1-5; TRBD1 might be the D (6 bases). The CDR3 runs 12 residues. The germline V gene encodes CDR1 SQVTM and CDR2 ANQGSEA. With 6 bases removed from V and 4 bases from J, the gap between germline ends came to 10 bases. The CDR3 nucleotides read TGCAGCGTGGGAGACAGGAATCAGCCCCAGCATTTT. Translation: CSVGDRNQPQHF.

The V gene is TRBV29-1, the J gene TRBJ2-2, with D maybe TRBD2 (5 bases). The CDR3 is made up of 13 amino acids. Germline lookup yields CDR1 SQVTM and CDR2 ANQGSEA. V was cut by 0 bases and J by 6 bases, with 8 bases left in between. CDR3 region: CSVEDLGAGELFF. DNA of the CDR3: TGCAGCGTTGAAGATCTCGGGGCCGGGGAGCTGTTTTTT.

The rearrangement joins TRBV29-1 to TRBJ2-2; 8 positions match TRBD2. Germline loops: CDR1 SQVTM, CDR2 ANQGSEA. The CDR3 loop spans 15 amino acids. Trimming at V came to 5 bases and at J to 5 bases, leaving 10 bases not matched to a gene. The chain's CDR3 is CSVYPGGSSTGELFF. The CDR3 DNA is TGCAGCGTTTACCCGGGGGGGTCCAGTACCGGGGAGCTGTTTTTT.

This sequence joins TRBV29-1 and TRBJ1-2; 7 nucleotides line up with TRBD1. The germline gives CDR1 SQVTM, CDR2 ANQGSEA. The CDR3 runs to 12 residues. V was pared by 6 bases and J by 6 bases, with 7 bases of the junction left unmatched. The CDR3 DNA reads as TGCAGCGTCGCCGGGACAGTAGATGGCTACACCTTC. Amino acid sequence: CSVAGTVDGYTF.

The rearrangement links TRBV10-3 to TRBJ1-6, with 8 bases aligning to TRBD1. The CDR3 sequence is 14 residues long. Unmatched junction bases numbered 0, after V lost 6 bases and J lost 2 bases. Germline V gene lookup returns CDR1 ENHRY and CDR2 SYGVKD. The CDR3 spells CAIRQGAYNSPLHF. Written as DNA, the CDR3 is TGTGCCATCAGACAGGGGGCCTATAATTCACCCCTCCACTTT.

The rearrangement joins TRBV7-8 to TRBJ2-5; 7 positions agree with TRBD2. Germline-derived CDR1 and CDR2 are SGHVS and FQNEAQ. V was pared by 3 bases and J by 2 bases, with 15 bases of the junction left unmatched. This CDR3 has 18 amino acids. CDR3 protein: CASSLSGPWEGRQETQYF. The CDR3 DNA reads as TGTGCCAGCAGCTTGTCTGGGCCGTGGGAGGGACGGCAAGAGACCCAGTACTTC.

The chain employs TRBV5-1 and TRBJ2-3; D remains ambiguous. Germline V gene data show CDR1 as SGHRS and CDR2 as YFSETQ. V was shortened by 1 base and J by 6 bases, with 3 bases between the two germline ends. The length of the CDR3 is 11 residues. The CDR3 spells CASSLKDTQYF. CDR3 bases: TGCGCCAGCAGCTTGAAGGATACGCAGTATTTT.

The chain has TRBV5-1 and TRBJ2-1; D assignment may be TRBD1 or TRBD2 (6 bases each). CDR3 length: 16 amino acids. Germline-derived CDR1 and CDR2 are SGHRS and YFSETQ. Trimming shortened V by 4 bases and J by 0 bases, and 14 bases separated the two germline ends. The CDR3 protein is CASSPTGGSSYNEQFF. The CDR3 DNA sequence: TGCGCCAGCAGCCCGACCGGGGGCTCCTCCTACAATGAGCAGTTCTTC.